The present T cell receptor (beta chain) was sequenced within a study of T cell therapy after organ transplantation. Assay used: immunoSEQ multiplex PCR; TCRdb lists only in-frame clones, some missing. Here the sample spans approximately 20,000 clones, approximately 85% being singletons. This clone is a singleton in its sample. Its antigen is currently unknown. This CDR3 contains 17 residues. Study-wide results and caveats: Post-therapy reconstitution appeared to include transferred and endogenous clonotypes. In nonresponders, large pretherapy expansions changed minimally after therapy.

Time point denoted: 4-8 weeks after completion of therapy. Sequencing used CD8+ T cells from blood, obtained after autologous CMV-specific T cell therapy. The sequence was obtained from a human patient who had received a solid organ transplant and had CMV disease. Some of the T cells might come from the graft donor. The V and J genes are TRBV21-1 and TRBJ2-2; no DNA check was done on the table's D call, TRBD1. TRBV21-1 is designated a pseudogene. This CDR3 is CASSKAPTGVNTGELFF. Written as DNA, the CDR3 is TGTGCCAGCAGCAAAGCGCCGACAGGGGTGAACACCGGGGAGCTGTTTTTT.